In this sample, the clone carrying this T cell receptor (beta chain) turned up once. This record comes from a study of blood T cell repertoires in COVID-19. Looking at the study overall: Acute and convalescent COVID-19 specimens originated in the United States, Italy and Spain. Sample material is recorded as cDNA or gDNA derived from T cells, B-cell-depleted T cells, or PBMCs.

Original data processing: Counts of nucleated cells, estimated from reference gene primer amplification, were obtained. Using immunoSEQ multiplex PCR, the repertoire was profiled, and TCRdb retains in-frame clones only, with some absent. From that table come the V and J calls and clone size; the DNA was used to work out D and trimming. The sample has 200,000 to 300,000 clones, around 90% seen once; the top ten hold approximately 1.4%. Germline CDR1 SGHKS, CDR2 YYEKEE (reference sequence). V was cut by 5 bases and J by 4 bases, with 13 bases left in between. The CDR3 consists of 14 residues. The material sequenced was peripheral blood. The source is an older man with acute or convalescent COVID-19. V and J are TRBV5-5 and TRBJ1-5; maybe TRBD1 (5 bases). In DNA form, the CDR3 reads TGTGCCAGCAGACCCGACAGCTTGAATCAGCCCCAGCATTTT. Translating gives CASRPDSLNQPQHF.